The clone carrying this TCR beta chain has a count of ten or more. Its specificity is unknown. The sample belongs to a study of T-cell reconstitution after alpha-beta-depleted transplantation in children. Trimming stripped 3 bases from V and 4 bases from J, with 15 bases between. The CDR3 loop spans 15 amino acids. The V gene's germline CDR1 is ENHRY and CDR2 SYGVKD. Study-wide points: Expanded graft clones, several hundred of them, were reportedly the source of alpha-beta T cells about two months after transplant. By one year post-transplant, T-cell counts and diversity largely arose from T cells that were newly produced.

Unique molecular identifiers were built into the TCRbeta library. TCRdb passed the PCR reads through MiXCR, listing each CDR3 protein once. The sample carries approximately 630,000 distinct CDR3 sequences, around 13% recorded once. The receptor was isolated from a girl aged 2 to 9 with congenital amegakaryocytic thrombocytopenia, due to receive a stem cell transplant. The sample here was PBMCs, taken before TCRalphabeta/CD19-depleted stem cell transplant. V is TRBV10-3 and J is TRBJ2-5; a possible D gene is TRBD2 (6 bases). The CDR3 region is CAISEGIGGRETQYF. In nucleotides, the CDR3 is TGTGCCATCAGTGAAGGTATCGGGGGTCGAGAGACCCAGTACTTC.